These 23 T cell receptor beta chains share one sample of origin, sequenced in a study of PD-1 blockade in classical Hodgkin lymphoma. Time point indicated: cycle 4 day 1 (C4D1), after 6 weeks of nivolumab. The patients all showed relapse after autologous stem cell transplantation, while their brentuximab vedotin exposure varied. Generated by immunoSEQ multiplex PCR, the TCRdb table keeps only in-frame clones and is missing some. The sample yields some 52,000 clones, around nine tenths seen once. The input for sequencing was peripheral blood mononuclear cells (PBMCs), taken before the fourth cycle of nivolumab. The origin of the receptors is a human donor with classical Hodgkin lymphoma.

The rearrangement uses TRBV29-1 and TRBJ2-3; D may be TRBD1 (5 bases). The CDR3 is 13 amino acids. Trimming pared 3 bases from V and 2 bases from J, leaving 9 bases between. Germline CDR1 and CDR2: SQVTM and ANQGSEA. CDR3 amino acids: CSVDREDTDTQYF. The CDR3 bases are TGCAGCGTTGACAGGGAAGACACAGATACGCAGTATTTT.

The chain is built from TRBV27 and TRBJ1-2; TRBD1 aligns across 12 bases. In germline, CDR1 is MNHEY, CDR2 SMNVEV (reference sequence). V shed 6 bases, J shed 5 bases, and the junction held 10 bases outside the gene matches. The CDR3 consists of 16 residues. DNA for the CDR3: TGTGCCAGCAGCAGGGACAGGGGGCGGTCGAGATATGGCTACACCTTC. Protein sequence: CASSRDRGRSRYGYTF.

This clone was recorded once. The J gene is TRBJ2-7, the V gene TRBV27, with unresolved D. Germline V gives CDR1 MNHEY, CDR2 SMNVEV (reference sequence). The V end lost 3 bases, the J end lost 2 bases, and 8 bases lay between the germline ends. The CDR3 has 13 amino acids. CDR3 region: CASSFRLAYEQYF. CDR3 nucleotides: TGTGCCAGCAGTTTCCGCCTAGCCTACGAGCAGTACTTC.

V and J are TRBV10-3 and TRBJ1-1; possibly TRBD1 for D (5 bases). The CDR3 is made up of 15 amino acids. V lost 0 bases and J lost 0, with 8 bases in between. CDR1 and CDR2 (germline): ENHRY, SYGVKD. In nucleotides, the CDR3 is TGTGCCATCAGTGAGTCCCCAGGGTTGAACACTGAAGCTTTCTTT. It specifies CAISESPGLNTEAFF.

The chain joins TRBV9 to TRBJ2-3, with D perhaps matching TRBD2 (6 bases). The CDR3 loop spans 13 amino acids. V dropped 4 bases and J dropped 0 bases, with 6 bases sitting between them. Germline values: CDR1 SGDLS, CDR2 YYNGEE. The CDR3 loop reads CASSRESTDTQYF. CDR3 DNA: TGTGCCAGCAGCCGGGAGAGCACAGATACGCAGTATTTT.

This clone was seen more than once but under ten times. This chain connects TRBV5-1 to TRBJ1-1; TRBD1 is a possible D gene (6 bases). Germline V gene sequence: CDR1 SGHRS, CDR2 YFSETQ. V lost 4 bases to trimming and J lost 0 bases, with 13 bases between them. The CDR3 length is 15 residues. The CDR3 here is CASSVDSRMNTEAFF. The CDR3 DNA follows: TGCGCCAGCAGCGTGGACAGCCGAATGAACACTGAAGCTTTCTTT.

This sequence joins TRBV6-1 and TRBJ2-1; 8 bases line up with TRBD1. There are 14 residues in the CDR3. Germline V CDR1 and CDR2: MNHNS, SASEGT. Germline trimming cut 7 bases from V and 2 bases from J; bases unmatched to any gene: 4. In DNA form, the CDR3 reads TGTGCCAGCAATGGACAGGGAGCCTACAATGAGCAGTTCTTC. Encoded protein: CASNGQGAYNEQFF.

In its sample, this clone was seen once. This chain joins TRBV9 and TRBJ2-1; D is possibly TRBD1 (8 bases). V lost 3 bases to trimming and J lost 0 bases, with 16 bases between them. Germline-derived CDR1 and CDR2 are SGDLS and YYNGEE. This CDR3 is built from 17 residues. This chain's CDR3 is CASSGGHRGGSYNEQFF. The CDR3 nucleotides are TGTGCCAGCAGCGGCGGTCACAGGGGGGGCTCCTACAATGAGCAGTTCTTC.

The V call is TRBV7-2, the J call TRBJ2-2; no firm D call. Germline V gene sequence: CDR1 SGHTA, CDR2 FQGNSA. Trimming stripped 5 bases from V and 4 bases from J, with 14 bases between. The CDR3 covers 15 residues. The CDR3: CASSPRLTGTGELFF. CDR3 nucleotides: TGTGCCAGCAGCCCGAGATTGACGGGCACCGGGGAGCTGTTTTTT.

The chain has TRBV27 and TRBJ2-7; a possible D gene is TRBD2 (5 bases). Deletions cut 6 bases from V and 1 base from J, with 13 bases between. CDR3 size: 14 residues. Per germline, CDR1 MNHEY and CDR2 SMNVEV (reference sequence). The CDR3 spells CASSTNTGSYEQYF. The CDR3 DNA reads as TGTGCCAGCAGCACAAATACGGGGTCCTACGAGCAGTACTTC.

V usage is TRBV13 and J usage is TRBJ2-7; 11 bases line up with TRBD1. The length of the CDR3 is 17 residues. The J segment lost 3 bases and the V segment lost 4 bases, leaving 11 bases of the junction unmatched. Germline CDR1 reads PRHDT; CDR2 reads FYEKMQ (reference sequence). CDR3 loop: CASSSEGGQGVFYEQYF. The CDR3 DNA is TGTGCCAGCAGCTCAGAGGGGGGACAGGGGGTTTTCTACGAGCAGTACTTC.

The chain joins TRBV2 to TRBJ2-5, with 7 bases matching TRBD1. This CDR3 comprises 14 residues. In germline, CDR1 is SNHLY, CDR2 FYNNEI. The J segment lost 4 bases and the V segment lost 6 bases, leaving 8 bases of the junction unmatched. The CDR3 DNA sequence: TGTGCCAGCAGCGACCTGTACAGGGGAGAGACCCAGTACTTC. It codes for CASSDLYRGETQYF.

This clone was seen once. The V and J genes are TRBV11-2 and TRBJ2-7; 7 nucleotides match TRBD2. Germline loops: CDR1 SGHAT, CDR2 FQNNGV. This CDR3 has 14 residues. After removal of 0 bases from V and 3 bases from J, the junction contained 2 bases not matched to a gene. The CDR3 DNA sequence: TGTGCCAGCAGCTTAGATAGCGGGTTCTACGAGCAGTACTTC. Translation: CASSLDSGFYEQYF. The full variable domain, with the rest looked up from reference TRBV11-2 and TRBJ2-7, is EAGVAQSPRYKIIEKRQSVAFWCNPISGHATLYWYQQILGQGPKLLIQFQNNGVVDDSQLPKDRFSAERLKGVDSTLKIQPAKLEDSAVYLCASSLDSGFYEQYFGPGTRLTVT.

The J gene is TRBJ1-2, the V gene TRBV28; 10 bases agree with TRBD1. Germline loops: CDR1 MDHEN, CDR2 SYDVKM. The V and J ends lost 4 bases and 5 bases, in that order; junction bases with no gene match: 7. CDR3 length: 15 amino acids. The CDR3 DNA reads as TGTGCCAGCAGTTCCACTGGGACAGGGGAGTATGGCTACACCTTC. This codes for CASSSTGTGEYGYTF.

V is TRBV27 and J is TRBJ1-6; D is possibly TRBD1 (6 bases). The CDR3 is made up of 16 amino acids. Trimming took 1 base from V and 10 from J, leaving 17 bases between them. Germline assignment: CDR1 MNHEY and CDR2 SMNVEV (reference sequence). CDR3 in DNA: TGTGCCAGCAGTTTATTCCGGGGGGGGCTGAGGTCACCCCTCCACTTT. Its protein is CASSLFRGGLRSPLHF.

This chain joins TRBV19 and TRBJ1-2; D ambiguous. Deletions cut 5 bases from V and 6 bases from J, with 13 bases between. Germline V CDR1 and CDR2: LNHDA, SQIVND (reference sequence). The CDR3 totals 13 residues. CDR3 sequence reads: CASSLIGSNGYTF. The CDR3, as DNA: TGTGCCAGTAGTTTGATCGGTAGTAATGGCTACACCTTC.

The V call is TRBV19, the J call TRBJ2-7; TRBD2 might be the D (5 bases). This CDR3 comprises 16 residues. The V and J ends lost 3 bases and 2 bases respectively, with 17 bases between them. The germline V gene encodes CDR1 LNHDA and CDR2 SQIVND (reference sequence). The CDR3 sequence: CASSMELRTGTYEQYF. CDR3 coding DNA: TGTGCCAGTAGTATGGAACTACGGACGGGGACCTACGAGCAGTACTTC. Using reference TRBV19 and TRBJ2-7 for the parts outside the CDR3, the full variable domain is DGGITQSPKYLFRKEGQNVTLSCEQNLNHDAMYWYRQDPGQGLRLIYYSQIVNDFQKGDIAEGYSVSREKKESFPLTVTSAQKNPTAFYLCASSMELRTGTYEQYFGPGTRLTVT.

This clone was observed once. J is TRBJ1-1 and V is TRBV11-2, with D uncertain. Per germline, CDR1 SGHAT and CDR2 FQNNGV. V was clipped by 4 bases and J by 6 bases, with 12 bases between them. CDR3 length equals 13 residues. The CDR3 region is CASSSVRRAEAFF. The CDR3 DNA sequence: TGTGCCAGCAGCTCCGTGAGGAGAGCTGAAGCTTTCTTT.

The rearrangement uses TRBV9 and TRBJ2-2; no clear D. Germline V CDR1 and CDR2: SGDLS, YYNGEE. This CDR3 spans 14 amino acids. V lost 2 bases and J 4 bases, leaving 9 bases between the germline ends. This CDR3 is CASSVGPSTGELFF. Here the CDR3 DNA reads TGTGCCAGCAGCGTGGGCCCGAGCACCGGGGAGCTGTTTTTT.

The chain couples TRBV7-3 to TRBJ1-4; D may be TRBD1 (5 bases). CDR1 and CDR2 (germline): SGHTA, FQGTGA. The V end lost 5 bases, the J end lost 5 bases, and 18 bases lay between the germline ends. The CDR3 length is 16 residues. This chain's CDR3 is CASSRTVAGRNEKLFF. CDR3 bases: TGTGCCAGCAGCCGCACAGTGGCGGGGCGGAATGAAAAACTGTTTTTT. Looking up the rest from reference TRBV7-3 and TRBJ1-4 gives the full variable domain: GAGVSQTPSNKVTEKGKYVELRCDPISGHTALYWYRQSLGQGPEFLIYFQGTGAADDSGLPNDRFFAVRPEGSVSTLKIQRTERGDSAVYLCASSRTVAGRNEKLFFGSGTQLSVL.

This chain uses TRBV29-1 with TRBJ2-1; 8 bases line up with TRBD2. The CDR3 has 14 residues. Germline lookup yields CDR1 SQVTM and CDR2 ANQGSEA. J lost 0 bases, V lost 5 bases, and 3 bases had no gene match. The CDR3 nucleotides read TGCAGCGTTAGGAGCGGGAGCTCCTACAATGAGCAGTTCTTC. Translation gives CSVRSGSSYNEQFF.

The chain has TRBV27 and TRBJ2-7, with 7 bases that match TRBD1. This CDR3 comprises 14 residues. The germline gives CDR1 MNHEY, CDR2 SMNVEV (reference sequence). V lost 5 bases, J lost 3 bases, and 7 bases stayed unmatched. CDR3 nucleotide sequence: TGTGCCAGCAGTCGACAGGGCAGTCTCTACGAGCAGTACTTC. Amino acids: CASSRQGSLYEQYF.

DNA of the CDR3: TGTGCCAGCAGGTTGGAAGGGGCGCTGAACACTGAAGCTTTCTTT. Encoded protein: CASRLEGALNTEAFF. The rearrangement uses TRBV7-9 and TRBJ1-1, with a possible D match to TRBD1 (5 bases). Germline CDR1 is SEHNR and CDR2 is FQNEAQ (reference sequence). The CDR3 is made up of 15 amino acids. The ends were cut back, 6 bases at V and 0 bases at J, with 14 bases in the middle.